These 18 T cell receptor beta chains originate from one sample sequenced in a study of T cell repertoires in cytomegalovirus infection. TCRdb re-analysed the reads in MiXCR, keeping a single row per CDR3 protein. The sample carries approximately 190,000 distinct CDR3 sequences, roughly 9% recorded once. The sequencing input was PBMCs. The receptors shown here come from a human donor in good health (CMV status not recorded). Some clones in this sample may be carry-over from other donors' samples.

This clonotype occurred a few times. The CDR3 reads CASRTGGHQPQHF. The CDR3 nucleotides are TGTGCCAGTCGGACAGGGGGCCATCAGCCCCAGCATTTT. This chain connects TRBV6-1 to TRBJ1-5, with 11 bases matching TRBD1. V gave up 9 bases and J gave up 5 bases; unmatched junction bases: 3. The CDR3 runs 13 residues. Germline V gives CDR1 MNHNS, CDR2 SASEGT.

This clonotype was detected a few times. This chain links TRBV4-3 with TRBJ2-5, with TRBD1 identical over 10 bases. The CDR3 has 17 amino acids. Germline values: CDR1 LGHNA, CDR2 YSLEER. V lost 0 bases to trimming and J lost 5 bases; unmatched junction nucleotides: 9. The CDR3 spells CASSQDTGQGFLETQYF. CDR3 sequence (DNA): TGCGCCAGCAGCCAAGATACGGGACAGGGGTTCTTGGAGACCCAGTACTTC.

Ten or more counts support this clonotype. The chain is built from TRBV7-7 and TRBJ2-5; possible D gene TRBD1, 6 bases. The length of the CDR3 is 14 residues. V dropped 1 base and J dropped 2 bases, with 8 bases sitting between them. CDR1 SSHAT and CDR2 FNYEAQ come from the germline V gene (reference sequence). DNA for the CDR3: TGTGCCAGCAGCTTAGGGACAGCACAAGAGACCCAGTACTTC. It is translated as CASSLGTAQETQYF.

On this clonotype: It may be a read error: a sequence one base away is much more abundant. The chain carries TRBV14 and TRBJ2-1, with TRBD2 identical over 11 bases. Germline V gives CDR1 SGHDN, CDR2 FVKESK. This CDR3 contains 14 residues. The CDR3 nucleotides read TGTGCCGGCAGCAAACTAGCGGGAGCCGATGAGCAGTTCTTC. This translates into CAGSKLAGADEQFF.

This chain uses TRBV6-2 or TRBV6-3 with TRBJ2-5; 7 nucleotides match TRBD1. The CDR3 sequence is 14 residues long. Germline CDR1 reads MNHEY; CDR2 reads SVGEGT. V was clipped by 2 bases and J by 8 bases; unmatched bases: 8. The CDR3 spells CASSYLTGDDTQYF. Here the CDR3 DNA reads TGTGCCAGCAGTTACCTTACAGGGGACGACACCCAGTACTTC.

This clonotype was observed at least ten times. The CDR3 reads CATQDRVGSSYNSPLHF. The CDR3 DNA follows: TGTGCCACCCAAGACAGGGTCGGATCGTCCTATAATTCACCCCTCCACTTT. The chain joins TRBV28 to TRBJ1-6; 7 bases line up with TRBD1. J lost 1 base, V lost 10 bases, and 13 bases had no gene match. This CDR3 has 17 amino acids. CDR1 is MDHEN, CDR2 SYDVKM, per germline. Looking up the rest from reference TRBV28 and TRBJ1-6 gives the full variable domain: DVKVTQSSRYLVKRTGEKVFLECVQDMDHENMFWYRQDPGLGLRLIYFSYDVKMKEKGDIPEGYSVSREKKERFSLILESASTNQTSMYLCATQDRVGSSYNSPLHFGNGTRLTVT.

V usage is TRBV6-2 or TRBV6-3 and J usage is TRBJ2-5; possibly TRBD2 for D (6 bases). This CDR3 has 17 amino acids. Germline lookup yields CDR1 MNHEY and CDR2 SVGEGT. The germline V and J ends were trimmed by 6 bases and 0 bases, with 20 bases remaining between them. CDR3 sequence (DNA): TGTGCCAGCAGATTCCCCCCCGCGGGGCTGTACCAAGAGACCCAGTACTTC. This encodes CASRFPPAGLYQETQYF.

The V call is TRBV20-1, the J call TRBJ2-1; D gene unclear. This CDR3 comprises 12 residues. V was pared by 4 bases and J by 10 bases, with 14 bases between. CDR1 DFQATT and CDR2 SNEGSKA come from the germline V gene (reference sequence). The CDR3 DNA follows: TGCAGTGCTACCCCCGTTTTTGTCGAGCAGTTCTTC. This translates into CSATPVFVEQFF.

This clonotype was picked up a small number of times. The genes are TRBV29-1 and TRBJ2-1; D not resolved. Trimming shortened V by 1 base and J by 2 bases, and 15 bases separated the two germline ends. The CDR3 has 16 amino acids. In germline, CDR1 is SQVTM, CDR2 ANQGSEA. CDR3 region: CSVEGVSDLAYNEQFF. DNA of the CDR3: TGCAGCGTTGAAGGGGTTTCGGATTTAGCCTACAATGAGCAGTTCTTC.

This clonotype occurred many times. V and J are TRBV7-2 and TRBJ1-1; D is unresolved. V lost 5 bases to trimming and J lost 11 bases, with 21 bases between them. CDR1 is SGHTA, CDR2 FQGNSA, per germline. The CDR3 length is 14 residues. This CDR3 reads CASSQARNGGSAFF. As DNA, the CDR3 is TGTGCCAGCAGCCAGGCCCGTAACGGTGGGTCTGCTTTCTTT.

This clonotype was seen repeatedly, ten times or more. The gene calls are TRBV7-2 and TRBJ1-4; D not certain. CDR1 and CDR2 (germline): SGHTA, FQGNSA. Trimming removed 1 base at V and 8 bases at J, with 8 bases between. The CDR3 sequence is 13 residues long. CDR3 nucleotides: TGTGCCAGCAGCTTAGTGTCAGACGAAAAACTGTTTTTT. Its protein is CASSLVSDEKLFF.

The rearrangement links TRBV20-1 to TRBJ1-1; 7 nucleotides agree with TRBD1. V shed 8 bases, J shed 4 bases, and the junction held 10 bases outside the gene matches. The CDR3 length is 13 residues. Germline V CDR1 and CDR2: DFQATT, SNEGSKA (reference sequence). CDR3 bases: TGCAGTTCTACTACAGGGGAGGTCACTGAAGCTTTCTTT. Its protein product is CSSTTGEVTEAFF.

This clonotype was found many times. The chain links TRBV7-2 to TRBJ2-1; 10 bases fit TRBD2. The V gene end was trimmed by 1 base and the J gene end by 6 bases; junction bases not matched to a gene: 0. Germline CDR1 SGHTA, CDR2 FQGNSA. CDR3 length: 14 amino acids. The CDR3 DNA sequence: TGTGCCAGCAGCTTAGGGACTAGCGGCAATGAGCAGTTCTTC. Amino acids: CASSLGTSGNEQFF.

This clonotype was detected ten times or more. The rearrangement links TRBV7-2 to TRBJ2-7; D may be TRBD2 (5 bases). The ends were cut back, 5 bases at V and 7 bases at J, with 15 bases in the middle. Germline CDR1 and CDR2: SGHTA and FQGNSA. This CDR3 region has 13 residues. The CDR3 protein is CASSPWTGGEQYF. The CDR3 nucleotides are TGTGCCAGCAGCCCCTGGACTGGCGGGGAGCAGTACTTC.

This clonotype came up many times. The rearrangement links TRBV7-2 to TRBJ1-2; D is unclear. The CDR3 is made up of 12 amino acids. The ends were cut back, 1 base at V and 5 bases at J, with 5 bases in the middle. The V gene's germline CDR1 is SGHTA and CDR2 FQGNSA. DNA of the CDR3: TGTGCCAGCAGCTTAGACACGTATGGCTACACCTTC. Translated, it gives CASSLDTYGYTF. The whole variable domain, remainder taken from reference TRBV7-2 and TRBJ1-2, is GAGVSQSPSNKVTEKGKDVELRCDPISGHTALYWYRQSLGQGLEFLIYFQGNSAPDKSGLPSDRFSAERTGGSVSTLTIQRTQQEDSAVYLCASSLDTYGYTFGSGTRLTVV.

This clonotype was recorded at least ten times. The chain joins TRBV6-1 to TRBJ1-6; 9 bases match TRBD1. Per the germline V gene, CDR1 is MNHNS and CDR2 is SASEGT. Trimming took 7 bases from V and 14 from J; bases not matched to a gene: 12. The CDR3 runs to 14 residues. The CDR3 sequence: CASTTGQGRRSLHF. CDR3 in DNA: TGTGCCAGCACCACCGGACAGGGGAGAAGGTCCCTCCACTTT.

This clonotype has ten or more counts. The gene calls are TRBV2 and TRBJ1-2; the D is unclear. Per the germline V gene, CDR1 is SNHLY and CDR2 is FYNNEI. This CDR3 contains 12 residues. V was trimmed by 7 bases and J by 5 bases, leaving 11 bases between them. In nucleotides, the CDR3 is TGTGCCAGCATATTATTGTCGTATGGCTACACCTTC. Protein sequence: CASILLSYGYTF. Using reference TRBV2 and TRBJ1-2 for the parts outside the CDR3, the full variable domain is EPEVTQTPSHQVTQMGQEVILRCVPISNHLYFYWYRQILGQKVEFLVSFYNNEISEKSEIFDDQFSVERPDGSNFTLKIRSTKLEDSAMYFCASILLSYGYTFGSGTRLTVV.

This clonotype was counted ten times or more. The rearrangement uses TRBV7-9 and TRBJ2-7; 11 nucleotides match TRBD2. The trim removed 3 bases at V and 3 bases at J, leaving 1 base unmatched. This CDR3 comprises 14 residues. Germline V gene data show CDR1 as SEHNR and CDR2 as FQNEAQ (reference sequence). CDR3 DNA sequence: TGTGCCAGCAGCTTTGGGACTAGCGGCTACGAGCAGTACTTC. Translated: CASSFGTSGYEQYF.